At least ten counts were recorded for the clone carrying this T cell receptor (beta chain). Antigen specificity is unknown. The library targeted TCRbeta and was prepared with unique molecular identifiers. TCRdb processed the PCR reads anew with MiXCR; each CDR3 protein has one entry. The data show approximately 300,000 distinct CDR3 sequences, with roughly a tenth seen just once and less than 8% held by the top ten. The record originates from a study of T-cell reconstitution after alpha-beta-depleted transplantation in children. Study conclusions and caveats: Diversity of TCRbeta at day 60 was high in some patients, arising from surviving recipient T cells and thymic progenitors. Most T-cell counts and diversity one year after the transplant came from T cells that were newly produced. Reported findings indicate that, about two months after transplant, alpha-beta T cells came from several hundred expanded clones, which were derived from non-depleted graft cells.

Trimming removed 2 bases from V and 2 bases from J, with 6 bases in between. CDR3 size: 13 residues. Germline CDR1 is MNHEY and CDR2 is SVGAGI. The TCR originated in a boy less than two years old with acute myeloid leukemia, due to receive a stem cell transplant. The gene calls are TRBV6-5 and TRBJ1-1; no firm D call. Sequenced here: PBMCs, sampled before TCRalphabeta/CD19-depleted stem cell transplant. CDR3 loop: CASSYAVNTEAFF. The CDR3 bases are TGTGCCAGCAGTTACGCGGTAAACACTGAAGCTTTCTTT.